Detailed here is one T cell receptor (beta chain). Its specificity is unknown. Germline-derived CDR1 and CDR2 are MNHNS and SASEGT. The CDR3 is 17 residues long. V shed 5 bases, J shed 2 bases, and the junction held 11 bases outside the gene matches. TCRdb recomputed calls from the reads with MiXCR, one row per CDR3 protein. Of some 310,000 distinct CDR3 sequences in the sample, around 25% were seen once. The sample is drawn from a study of T cell repertoires in cytomegalovirus infection. The chain carries TRBV6-1 and TRBJ2-5; 10 nucleotides match TRBD1. The origin of this receptor is a human donor in good health (CMV status not recorded). Some clones in this sample may be carry-over from other donors' samples. The sample in question was cultured PBMCs, obtained from culture after CMV antigen stimulation. The CDR3 loop is CASSPKDRGPKQETQYF. As DNA, the CDR3 is TGTGCCAGCAGTCCCAAAGACAGGGGGCCAAAACAAGAGACCCAGTACTTC.